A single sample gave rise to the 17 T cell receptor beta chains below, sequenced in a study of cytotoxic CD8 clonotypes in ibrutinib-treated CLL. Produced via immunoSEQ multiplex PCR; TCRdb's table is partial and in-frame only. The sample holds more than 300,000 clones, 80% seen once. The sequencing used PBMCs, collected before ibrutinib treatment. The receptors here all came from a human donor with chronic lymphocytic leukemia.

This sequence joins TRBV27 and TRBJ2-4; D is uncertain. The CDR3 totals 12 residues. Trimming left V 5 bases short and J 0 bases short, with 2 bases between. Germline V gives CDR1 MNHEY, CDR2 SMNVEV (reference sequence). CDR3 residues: CASSLAKNIQYF. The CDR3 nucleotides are TGTGCCAGCAGTCTAGCCAAAAACATTCAGTACTTC.

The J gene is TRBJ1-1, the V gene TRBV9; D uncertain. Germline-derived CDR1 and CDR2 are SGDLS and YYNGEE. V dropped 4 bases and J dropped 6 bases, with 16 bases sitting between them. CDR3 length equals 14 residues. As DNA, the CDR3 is TGTGCCAGCAGCCCTTCCTCTGAGCGCGCTGAAGCTTTCTTT. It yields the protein CASSPSSERAEAFF.

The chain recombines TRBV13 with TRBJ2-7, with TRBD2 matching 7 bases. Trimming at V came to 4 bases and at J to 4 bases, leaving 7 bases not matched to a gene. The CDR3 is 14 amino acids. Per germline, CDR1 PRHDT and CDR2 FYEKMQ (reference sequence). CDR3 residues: CASSSEAGTYEQYF. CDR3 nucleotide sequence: TGTGCCAGCAGCTCCGAAGCGGGAACGTACGAGCAGTACTTC.

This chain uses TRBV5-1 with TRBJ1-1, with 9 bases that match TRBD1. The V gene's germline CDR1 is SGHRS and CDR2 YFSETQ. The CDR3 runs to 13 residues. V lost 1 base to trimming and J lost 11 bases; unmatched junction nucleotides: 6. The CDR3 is CASSLYGTGNAFF. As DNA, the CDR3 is TGCGCCAGCAGCTTGTACGGGACAGGGAATGCTTTCTTT.

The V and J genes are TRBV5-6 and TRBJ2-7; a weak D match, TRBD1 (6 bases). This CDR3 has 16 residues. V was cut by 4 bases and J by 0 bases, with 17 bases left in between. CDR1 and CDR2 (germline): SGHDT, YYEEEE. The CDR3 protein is CASSPTGTKNSYEQYF. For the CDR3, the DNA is TGTGCCAGCAGCCCGACCGGGACAAAGAACTCCTACGAGCAGTACTTC. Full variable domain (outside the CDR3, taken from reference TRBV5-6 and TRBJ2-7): DAGVTQSPTHLIKTRGQQVTLRCSPKSGHDTVSWYQQALGQGPQFIFQYYEEEERQRGNFPDRFSGHQFPNYSSELNVNALLLGDSALYLCASSPTGTKNSYEQYFGPGTRLTVT.

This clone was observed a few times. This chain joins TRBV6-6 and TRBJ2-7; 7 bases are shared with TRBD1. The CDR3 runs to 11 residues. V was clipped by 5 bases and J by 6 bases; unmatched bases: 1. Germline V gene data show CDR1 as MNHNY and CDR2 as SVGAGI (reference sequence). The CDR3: CASSTGVEQYF. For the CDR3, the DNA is TGTGCCAGCAGTACAGGGGTCGAGCAGTACTTC.

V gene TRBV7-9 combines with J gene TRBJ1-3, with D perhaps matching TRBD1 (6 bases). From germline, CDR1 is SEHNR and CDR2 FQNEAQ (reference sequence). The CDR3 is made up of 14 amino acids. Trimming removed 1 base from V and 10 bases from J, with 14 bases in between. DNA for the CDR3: TGTGCCAGCAGCTTAGTCCCGACAGGCCGAACCATATATTTT. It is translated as CASSLVPTGRTIYF.

CDR3 in amino acids: CASSGGTPRLVDEQFF. CDR3 coding DNA: TGTGCCAGCAGCGGAGGGACTCCCAGGTTGGTAGATGAGCAGTTCTTC. This rearrangement joins TRBV5-8 to TRBJ2-1; D possibly corresponds to TRBD2 (6 bases). Trimming removed 4 bases from V and 8 bases from J, with 22 bases in between. From germline, CDR1 is SGHTS and CDR2 YDEGEE. CDR3 length: 16 residues.

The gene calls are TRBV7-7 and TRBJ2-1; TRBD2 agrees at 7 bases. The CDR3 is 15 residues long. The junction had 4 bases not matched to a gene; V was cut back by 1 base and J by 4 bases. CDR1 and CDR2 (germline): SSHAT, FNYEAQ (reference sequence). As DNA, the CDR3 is TGTGCCAGCAGCTTAGAACTAGCGATATACAATGAGCAGTTCTTC. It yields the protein CASSLELAIYNEQFF.

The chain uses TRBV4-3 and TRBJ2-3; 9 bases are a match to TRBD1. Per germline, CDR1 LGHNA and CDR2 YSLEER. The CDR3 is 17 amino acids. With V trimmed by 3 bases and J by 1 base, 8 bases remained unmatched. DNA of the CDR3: TGCGCCAGCAGCCAGGGACAGGGATATCGGCGCACAGATACGCAGTATTTT. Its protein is CASSQGQGYRRTDTQYF.

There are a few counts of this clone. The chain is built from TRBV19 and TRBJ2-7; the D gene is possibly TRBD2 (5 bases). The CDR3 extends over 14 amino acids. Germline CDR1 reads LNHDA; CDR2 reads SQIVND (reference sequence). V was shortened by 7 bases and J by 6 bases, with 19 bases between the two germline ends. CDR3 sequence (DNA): TGTGCCAGTAAGGGAACCGGGGAACCCCCCGAGCAGTACTTC. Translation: CASKGTGEPPEQYF.

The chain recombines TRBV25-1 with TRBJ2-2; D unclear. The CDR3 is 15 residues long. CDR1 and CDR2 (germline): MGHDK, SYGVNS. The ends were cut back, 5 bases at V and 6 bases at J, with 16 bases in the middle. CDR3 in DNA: TGTGCCAGCAGTTTAAGAGACTCCGCAGCCGGGGAGCTGTTTTTT. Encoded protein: CASSLRDSAAGELFF.

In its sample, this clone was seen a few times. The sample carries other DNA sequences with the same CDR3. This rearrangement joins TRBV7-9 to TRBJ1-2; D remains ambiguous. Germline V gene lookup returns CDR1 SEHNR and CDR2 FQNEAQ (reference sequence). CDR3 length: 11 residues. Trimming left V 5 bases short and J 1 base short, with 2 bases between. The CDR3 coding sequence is TGTGCCAGCAGCCTTAACTATGGCTACACCTTC. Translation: CASSLNYGYTF.

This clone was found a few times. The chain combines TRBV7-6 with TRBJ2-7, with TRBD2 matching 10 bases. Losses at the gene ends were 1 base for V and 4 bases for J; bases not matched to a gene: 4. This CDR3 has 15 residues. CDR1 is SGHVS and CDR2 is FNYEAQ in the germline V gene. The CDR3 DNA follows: TGTGCCAGCAGCTTAGGGGCTAGCGGGGGATACGAGCAGTACTTC. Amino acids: CASSLGASGGYEQYF.

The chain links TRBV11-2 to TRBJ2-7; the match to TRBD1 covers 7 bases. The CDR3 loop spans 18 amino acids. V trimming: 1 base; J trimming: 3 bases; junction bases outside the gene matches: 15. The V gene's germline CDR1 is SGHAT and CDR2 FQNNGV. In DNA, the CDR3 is TGTGCCAGCAGCTTAGTTAGGGGAGACCGGGACAGAAGCTACGAGCAGTACTTC. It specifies CASSLVRGDRDRSYEQYF.

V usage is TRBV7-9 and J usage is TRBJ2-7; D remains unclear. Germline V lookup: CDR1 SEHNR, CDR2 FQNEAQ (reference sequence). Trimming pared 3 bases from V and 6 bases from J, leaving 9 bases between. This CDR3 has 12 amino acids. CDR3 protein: CASSFRVIEQYF. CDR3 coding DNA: TGTGCCAGCAGCTTTCGGGTCATCGAGCAGTACTTC.

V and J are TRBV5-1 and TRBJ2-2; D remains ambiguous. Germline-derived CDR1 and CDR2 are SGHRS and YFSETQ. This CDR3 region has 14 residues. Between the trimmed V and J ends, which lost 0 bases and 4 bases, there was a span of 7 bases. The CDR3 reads CASSLALSTGELFF. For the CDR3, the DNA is TGCGCCAGCAGCTTGGCCCTCAGCACCGGGGAGCTGTTTTTT.